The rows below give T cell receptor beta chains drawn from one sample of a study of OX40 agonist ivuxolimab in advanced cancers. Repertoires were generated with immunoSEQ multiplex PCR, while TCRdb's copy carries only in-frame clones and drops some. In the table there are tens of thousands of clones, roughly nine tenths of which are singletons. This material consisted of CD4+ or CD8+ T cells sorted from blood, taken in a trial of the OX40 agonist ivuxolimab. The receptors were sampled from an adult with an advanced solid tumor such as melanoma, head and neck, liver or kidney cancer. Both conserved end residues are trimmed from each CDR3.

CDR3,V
ASSKQGGLANQPQH,TRBV28
ASSVQGSNEKLF,TRBV25-1
ASSPQTYNEQF,TRBV7-2
ASSPTTSGSYNSPLH,TRBV28
ASSPAGGSNEQF,TRBV5-4
ASSTRDNPTDGYT,TRBV19
ASSVVNTEAF,TRBV9
ASSLDLGGKYGYT,TRBV28
ASSLGVAWQTQY,TRBV7-2
ASSPPAAGTTNEKLF,TRBV18
ASTEVGRPQH,TRBV28
ASSPGTSHSTDTQY,TRBV7-3
TSRAGSTDTQY,TRBV29-1
ASSLGGSKSWNEQF,TRBV7-2
ASRGQGQETQY,TRBV28
ASSLGVQLSSYEQY,TRBV5-1
ASSLGGQGIYGYT,TRBV27
SVRTGSTDTQY,TRBV29-1
ASSLFSIGEKLF,TRBV27
ATSLDSSYEQY,TRBV15
AIKDRGNTEAF,TRBV10-3
ASSGGGAETQY,TRBV7-9
ASSPGGGAGQPQH,TRBV6-5
ASSLGGSYYNEQF,TRBV28
ASSQEGGWSPLH,TRBV4-3
ASSFSSGDTEAF,TRBV5-1
ASSPPAGGLYEQY,TRBV7-9
ASSPGGGGYGYT,TRBV5-1
AISEGQVNSNQPQH,TRBV10-3
ASSLVGGGYNEQF,TRBV5-4
ASSFTVFNEAF,TRBV27
ASSFGPNNEQF,TRBV7-2
ASSLESQNNEQF,TRBV5-1
ASSPLTGINTEAF,TRBV5-1
ASSSQGGPTEAF,TRBV6-6
ASTMLRGDTGELF,TRBV6-1
ASSPGTGSYNEQF,TRBV5-4
ASSLNSGGYT,TRBV5-4
ASSVSTLDTGELF,TRBV14
ASSDSGRVRNTIY,TRBV6-4
ASSLAGDQPQH,TRBV5-1
ASSLFQGDTQY,TRBV5-1
ATSIDKTNEKLF,TRBV15
ASSPTGSGGPTDTQY,TRBV7-3
ASRATGGANVLT,TRBV10-2
ASSLTGSTEAF,TRBV18
ASWSEGQGLTGELF,TRBV27